The clone carrying this TCR beta chain was detected only a few times. Germline V CDR1 and CDR2: GTSNPN, SVGIG (reference sequence). The CDR3 contains 11 residues. Trimming cost V 4 bases and J 3 bases, with 6 bases left between them. Clones were sequenced by immunoSEQ multiplex PCR, and TCRdb holds only the in-frame ones, with some missing. Of over 7,500 clones listed, 60% to 65% are singletons. The sample originates from a study of early stage breast cancer tumors. The sequenced sample consisted of breast tumor tissue. The rearrangement joins TRBV30 to TRBJ1-1; D is unresolved. The clonotype comes from a person between 60 and 69 years old with breast cancer. Here the CDR3 reads CAWTLDTEAFF. The CDR3 DNA is TGTGCCTGGACCCTGGACACTGAAGCTTTCTTT.